The T cell receptor (beta chain) under discussion was sequenced for a study of kidney transplant recipient with SARS-CoV-2 infection. Via MiXCR, TCRdb re-called the reads, giving one row per CDR3 protein. The table lists some 220,000 distinct CDR3 sequences, about 28% of them singletons. The CDR3 length is 17 residues. The chain recombines TRBV8-2 with TRBJ2-6. TRBV8-2 is given as a pseudogene. The sequence came from a young adult male patient who had COVID-19 and was a kidney transplant recipient. Some T cells may be the graft donor's. The material sequenced was a blood sample, taken at baseline and on approximately day 120 from a kidney transplant recipient. The CDR3 region is CGNQLRITQSRANVLTF. Written as DNA, the CDR3 is TGTGGCAACCAATTAAGGATAACACAAAGTCGGGCCAACGTCCTGACTTTC.